The clone carrying this TCR beta chain appeared a few times. The target antigen is unknown. The CDR3 length is 16 residues. CDR1 KGHSH and CDR2 LQKENI come from the germline V gene. The trim removed 6 bases at V and 6 bases at J, leaving 15 bases unmatched. The record originates from a study of cytomegalovirus exposure and HLA in healthy donors. Study findings and constraints: Association of a missense DCLRE1C variant with TCR beta V- and J-gene trimming was reported in a later analysis.

60 Vbeta and 13 Jbeta primers were used in PCR. The method was immunoSEQ multiplex PCR; TCRdb's version includes in-frame clones alone and lacks a portion of them. This sample carries over 95,000 clones, more than 65% of them seen once, and the ten largest clones take roughly 9.8%. Specimen: PBMCs. This TCR was recovered from a man aged 40-49 years in good health and CMV-seropositive. This chain uses TRBV18 with TRBJ2-7; 9 bases align to TRBD1. This chain's CDR3 is CASSLNSGTGLSEQYF. The CDR3 DNA is TGTGCCAGCTCCTTAAACTCCGGGACAGGGCTCTCCGAGCAGTACTTC.